This paragraph covers one TCR beta chain sequence. What it recognizes is unknown. These data are taken from a study of T cells in localized non-small cell lung cancer. The data were produced by immunoSEQ multiplex PCR, yet TCRdb's version contains in-frame clones alone and is incomplete. The sample carries fewer than 90,000 clones, 80% recorded once. This CDR3 contains 16 residues. Study conclusions and caveats: The highest T cell clonality was in uninvolved adjacent lung, above tumor. Without multi-region sequencing, intratumor heterogeneity could not be excluded. Within adjacent lung there appeared a median around 55 of the top 100 tumor clones.

This TCR was sampled from a man aged 40-75 years with stage II squamous cell lung carcinoma. The chain joins TRBV7-5 to TRBJ1-4; the D call TRBD1 from the table was never checked on the DNA. TRBV7-5 constitutes a pseudogene. The sample was PBMCs, taken before any cancer treatment. The CDR3 reads CARSLCAGTDDEKLFF. CDR3 coding DNA: TGTGCCAGAAGCTTATGTGCAGGCACCGACGATGAAAAACTGTTTTTT.